This T cell receptor (beta chain) is from a study of Tregs in tolerant kidney transplant recipients. A note on this clone: Its target is not known.

Method: immunoSEQ multiplex PCR; TCRdb's copy keeps in-frame clones and lacks some. The profile shows about 240,000 clones, around 81% of them singletons. Germline assignment: CDR1 SGHTA and CDR2 FQGNSA. The CDR3 loop spans 18 amino acids. J gave up 1 base and V 4 bases, and 4 bases lay outside the gene matches. Study-level findings and limits: Biological reproducibility was not directly addressed in this study.

This receptor was taken from a human donor in good health. The genes are TRBV7-2 and TRBJ2-6, with 13 bases identical to TRBD2. Sequenced: CD4+ T cells from blood. The CDR3 nucleotides read TGTGCCAGCAGCTCCGGACTAGCGGGAGTGTCTGGGGCCAACGTCCTGACTTTC. Its translation: CASSSGLAGVSGANVLTF.